These 12 T cell receptor beta chains were all obtained from the same sample, sequenced in a study of a mutant IDH1 vaccine in newly diagnosed glioma. Assay: immunoSEQ multiplex PCR; the TCRdb copy retains only in-frame clones and omits some. This sample has 50,000 to 65,000 clones, with 75% to 85% found just once. Documented time point: week 5, during vaccination. One vaccine dose held 300 ug of mutant IDH1 20-mer peptide and came with topical imiquimod. No cognate antigen is known for these TCRs. The specimen comprised PBMCs, sampled from a glioma patient whose treatment included an IDH1 peptide vaccine. The source is a man aged 25 to 45 with glioma.

The rearrangement joins TRBV18 to TRBJ1-1; D is perhaps TRBD1 (6 bases). The germline V and J ends were trimmed by 3 bases and 0 bases, with 17 bases remaining between them. CDR3 length equals 17 residues. Germline CDR1 is KGHSH and CDR2 is LQKENI. CDR3 coding DNA: TGTGCCAGCTCACCGAATACGGGTGGGGGCATGAACACTGAAGCTTTCTTT. Its translation: CASSPNTGGGMNTEAFF.

The chain recombines TRBV6-5 with TRBJ2-7, with D perhaps matching TRBD2 (6 bases). CDR1 and CDR2 from the germline V gene are MNHEY and SVGAGI. The CDR3 is 13 residues long. Trimming removed 8 bases from V and 1 base from J, with 12 bases in between. DNA of the CDR3: TGTGCCAGCCAGCACGGGGGTTCCTACGAGCAGTACTTC. This gives the protein CASQHGGSYEQYF.

This rearrangement joins TRBV5-5 to TRBJ1-4; 9 positions agree with TRBD1. This CDR3 is 18 amino acids long. Looked up from germline, CDR1 is SGHKS and CDR2 is YYEKEE (reference sequence). The junction had 14 bases not matched to a gene; V was cut back by 0 bases and J by 8 bases. CDR3 sequence reads: CASSLGTGQGVRWEKLFF. The CDR3 DNA reads as TGTGCCAGCAGCTTGGGGACGGGACAGGGTGTACGTTGGGAAAAACTGTTTTTT.

J is TRBJ1-1 and V is TRBV2; 7 nucleotides line up with TRBD1. The germline V gene encodes CDR1 SNHLY and CDR2 FYNNEI. CDR3 length: 14 amino acids. J was trimmed by 5 bases and V by 1 base; bases with no gene match: 4. The CDR3 DNA follows: TGTGCCAGCAGTGAAGACAGGGGATGGACTGAAGCTTTCTTT. Protein product: CASSEDRGWTEAFF.

In this sample, this clone turned up a few times. CDR3 loop: CATSPGTGGSQPQHF. As DNA, the CDR3 is TGTGCCACCAGCCCCGGGACAGGGGGAAGTCAGCCCCAGCATTTT. The chain has TRBV15 and TRBJ1-5, with 11 bases matching TRBD1. Germline CDR1 LNHNV, CDR2 YYDKDF (reference sequence). The CDR3 consists of 15 residues. The junction had 6 bases not matched to a gene; V was cut back by 5 bases and J by 6 bases.

V is TRBV5-1 and J is TRBJ2-2; D is uncertain. V was clipped by 0 bases and J by 4 bases, with 13 bases between them. The CDR3 has 16 amino acids. Germline CDR1 reads SGHRS; CDR2 reads YFSETQ. This CDR3 reads CASSLAGGSGTGELFF. CDR3 sequence (DNA): TGCGCCAGCAGCTTGGCCGGTGGCTCGGGCACCGGGGAGCTGTTTTTT.

The rearrangement joins TRBV19 to TRBJ2-2; D is perhaps TRBD1 (6 bases). CDR1 is LNHDA, CDR2 SQIVND, per germline (reference sequence). There are 16 residues in the CDR3. Trimming removed 7 bases at V and 0 bases at J, with 15 bases between. The CDR3: CASIPYGTSNTGELFF. The CDR3 region has the DNA TGTGCCAGTATCCCGTATGGGACATCGAACACCGGGGAGCTGTTTTTT. Filled out from reference TRBV19 and TRBJ2-2, the complete variable domain reads DGGITQSPKYLFRKEGQNVTLSCEQNLNHDAMYWYRQDPGQGLRLIYYSQIVNDFQKGDIAEGYSVSREKKESFPLTVTSAQKNPTAFYLCASIPYGTSNTGELFFGEGSRLTVL.

The V call is TRBV7-8, the J call TRBJ2-5; D is unresolved. The J call may be mistaken, given a closer DNA end match to TRBJ2-7. This CDR3 is 15 amino acids long. Germline V lookup: CDR1 SGHVS, CDR2 FQNEAQ. The CDR3 is CASSLARTRPHEQYF. The CDR3 nucleotides read TGTGCCAGCAGCTTAGCACGTACACGTCCGCACGAGCAGTACTTC.

The chain links TRBV11-2 to TRBJ2-2, with TRBD1 matching over 9 bases. Trimming at V came to 5 bases and at J to 6 bases, leaving 10 bases not matched to a gene. Germline V lookup: CDR1 SGHAT, CDR2 FQNNGV. CDR3 length: 16 amino acids. The CDR3, as DNA: TGTGCCAGCAGCCCGTGGACAGGGGAAGGTCCCGGGGAGCTGTTTTTT. Translation gives CASSPWTGEGPGELFF. The variable domain in full, with the rest retrieved from reference TRBV11-2 and TRBJ2-2, is EAGVAQSPRYKIIEKRQSVAFWCNPISGHATLYWYQQILGQGPKLLIQFQNNGVVDDSQLPKDRFSAERLKGVDSTLKIQPAKLEDSAVYLCASSPWTGEGPGELFFGEGSRLTVL.

The chain is built from TRBV6-6 and TRBJ1-5, with TRBD1 as a possible D gene (5 bases). Germline V gene data show CDR1 as MNHNY and CDR2 as SVGAGI (reference sequence). With 10 bases removed from V and 8 bases from J, the gap between germline ends came to 21 bases. The length of the CDR3 is 14 residues. CDR3 nucleotides: TGTGCCACATCGTTAGTGGCAGGGAGGGAGCCCCAGCATTTT. Its protein is CATSLVAGREPQHF.

This rearrangement joins TRBV5-1 to TRBJ2-3; D might be TRBD2 (5 bases). V was trimmed by 0 bases and J by 0 bases, leaving 5 bases between them. The CDR3 consists of 14 residues. Germline V CDR1 and CDR2: SGHRS, YFSETQ. The chain's CDR3 is CASSLGTSTDTQYF. In nucleotides, the CDR3 is TGCGCCAGCAGCTTGGGGACTAGCACAGATACGCAGTATTTT.

The CDR3: CASGEGYGYTF. Written as DNA, the CDR3 is TGTGCCAGTGGAGAGGGGTATGGCTACACCTTC. The chain couples TRBV19 to TRBJ1-2; tentatively, D is TRBD1 (5 bases). V was cut by 8 bases and J by 5 bases, with 9 bases left in between. The length of the CDR3 is 11 residues. The germline gives CDR1 LNHDA, CDR2 SQIVND (reference sequence).